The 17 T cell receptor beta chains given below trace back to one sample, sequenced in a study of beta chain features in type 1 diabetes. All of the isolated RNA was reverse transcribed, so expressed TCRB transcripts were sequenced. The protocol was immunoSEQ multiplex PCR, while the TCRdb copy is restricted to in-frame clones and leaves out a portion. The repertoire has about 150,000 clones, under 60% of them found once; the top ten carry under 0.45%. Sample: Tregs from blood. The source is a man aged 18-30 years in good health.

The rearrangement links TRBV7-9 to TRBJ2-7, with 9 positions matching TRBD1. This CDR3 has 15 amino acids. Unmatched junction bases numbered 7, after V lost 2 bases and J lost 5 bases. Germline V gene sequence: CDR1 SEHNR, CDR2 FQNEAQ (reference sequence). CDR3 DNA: TGTGCCAGCAGCTTAAAGGGTACAGGGGGCAACGAGCAGTACTTC. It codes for CASSLKGTGGNEQYF.

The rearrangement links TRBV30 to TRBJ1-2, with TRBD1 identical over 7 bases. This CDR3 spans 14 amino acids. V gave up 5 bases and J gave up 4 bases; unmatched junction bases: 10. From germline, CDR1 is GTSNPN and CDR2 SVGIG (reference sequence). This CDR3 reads CAWLAQGRIYGYTF. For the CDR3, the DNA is TGTGCCTGGCTAGCACAGGGGAGGATCTATGGCTACACCTTC.

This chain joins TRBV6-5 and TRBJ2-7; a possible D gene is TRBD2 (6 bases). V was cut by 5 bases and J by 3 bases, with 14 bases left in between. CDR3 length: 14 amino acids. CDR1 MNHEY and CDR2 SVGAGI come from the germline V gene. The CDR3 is CASSPSAKIYEQYF. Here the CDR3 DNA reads TGTGCCAGCAGTCCTAGCGCGAAAATCTACGAGCAGTACTTC.

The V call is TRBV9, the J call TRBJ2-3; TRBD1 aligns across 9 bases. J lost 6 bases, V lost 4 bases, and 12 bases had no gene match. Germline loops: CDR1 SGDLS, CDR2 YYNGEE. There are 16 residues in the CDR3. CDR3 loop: CASSHRDRDVVDTQYF. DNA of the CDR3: TGTGCCAGCAGCCACCGGGACAGGGACGTCGTCGATACGCAGTATTTT.

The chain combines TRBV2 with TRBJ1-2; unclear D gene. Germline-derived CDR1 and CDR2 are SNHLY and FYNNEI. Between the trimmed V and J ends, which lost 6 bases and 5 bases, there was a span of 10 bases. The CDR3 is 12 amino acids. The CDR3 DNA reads TGTGCCAGCAGCACCCAGGAATATGGCTACACCTTC. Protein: CASSTQEYGYTF. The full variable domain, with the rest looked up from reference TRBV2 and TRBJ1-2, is EPEVTQTPSHQVTQMGQEVILRCVPISNHLYFYWYRQILGQKVEFLVSFYNNEISEKSEIFDDQFSVERPDGSNFTLKIRSTKLEDSAMYFCASSTQEYGYTFGSGTRLTVV.

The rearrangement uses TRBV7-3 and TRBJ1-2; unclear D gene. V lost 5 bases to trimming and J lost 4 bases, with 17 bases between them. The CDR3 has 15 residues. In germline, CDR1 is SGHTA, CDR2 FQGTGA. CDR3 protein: CASSPYRREPYGYTF. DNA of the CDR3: TGTGCCAGCAGCCCCTACCGACGGGAACCCTATGGCTACACCTTC.

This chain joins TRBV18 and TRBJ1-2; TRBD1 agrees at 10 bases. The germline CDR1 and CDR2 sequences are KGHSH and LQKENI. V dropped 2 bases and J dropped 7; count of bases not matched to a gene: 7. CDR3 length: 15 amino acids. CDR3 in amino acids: CASSPSAWDRGGYTF. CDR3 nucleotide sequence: TGTGCCAGCTCACCATCCGCGTGGGACAGGGGTGGCTACACCTTC.

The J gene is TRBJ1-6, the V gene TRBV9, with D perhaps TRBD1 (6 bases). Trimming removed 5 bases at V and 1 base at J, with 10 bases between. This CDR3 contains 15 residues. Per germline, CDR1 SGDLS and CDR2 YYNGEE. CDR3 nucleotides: TGTGCCAGCAGGCCGGACAGTTCCTATAATTCACCCCTCCACTTT. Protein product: CASRPDSSYNSPLHF.

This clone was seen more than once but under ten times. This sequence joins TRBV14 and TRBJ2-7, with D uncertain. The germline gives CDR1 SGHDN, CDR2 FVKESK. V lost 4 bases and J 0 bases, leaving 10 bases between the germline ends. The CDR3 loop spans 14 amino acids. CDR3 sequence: CASSLWARSYEQYF. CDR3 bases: TGTGCCAGCAGCCTCTGGGCCCGCTCCTACGAGCAGTACTTC.

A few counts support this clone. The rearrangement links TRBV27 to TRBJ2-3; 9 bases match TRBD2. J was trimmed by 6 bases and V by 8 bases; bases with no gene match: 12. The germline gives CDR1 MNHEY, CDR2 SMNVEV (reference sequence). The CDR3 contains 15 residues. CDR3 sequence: CASSHWRGGPDTQYF. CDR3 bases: TGTGCCAGCTCCCACTGGCGGGGGGGCCCCGATACGCAGTATTTT.

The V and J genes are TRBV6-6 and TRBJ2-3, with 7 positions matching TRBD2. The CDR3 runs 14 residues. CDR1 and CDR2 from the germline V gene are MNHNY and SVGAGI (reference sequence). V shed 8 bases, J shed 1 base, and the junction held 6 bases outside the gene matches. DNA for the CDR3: TGTGCCAGCGGTAATCTAGCGGGCACAGATACGCAGTATTTT. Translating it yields CASGNLAGTDTQYF.

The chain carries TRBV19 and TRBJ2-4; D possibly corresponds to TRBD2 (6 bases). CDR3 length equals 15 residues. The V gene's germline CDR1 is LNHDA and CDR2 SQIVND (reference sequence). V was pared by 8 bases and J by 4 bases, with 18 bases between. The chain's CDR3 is CASRRNPSDKNIQYF. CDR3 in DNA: TGTGCCAGTCGGCGGAACCCTAGCGATAAAAACATTCAGTACTTC.

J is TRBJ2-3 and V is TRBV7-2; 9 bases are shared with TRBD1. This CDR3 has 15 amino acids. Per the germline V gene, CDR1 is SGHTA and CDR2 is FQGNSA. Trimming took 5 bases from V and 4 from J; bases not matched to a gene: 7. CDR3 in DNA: TGTGCCAGCAGCATAACAGGGGGCGTTGCAGATACGCAGTATTTT. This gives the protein CASSITGGVADTQYF.

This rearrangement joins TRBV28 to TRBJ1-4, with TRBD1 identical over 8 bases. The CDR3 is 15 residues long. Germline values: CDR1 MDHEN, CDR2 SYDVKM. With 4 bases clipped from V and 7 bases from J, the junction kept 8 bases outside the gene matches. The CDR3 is CASSSPGQAAEKLFF. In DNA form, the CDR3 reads TGTGCCAGCAGTTCGCCGGGACAGGCTGCTGAAAAACTGTTTTTT.

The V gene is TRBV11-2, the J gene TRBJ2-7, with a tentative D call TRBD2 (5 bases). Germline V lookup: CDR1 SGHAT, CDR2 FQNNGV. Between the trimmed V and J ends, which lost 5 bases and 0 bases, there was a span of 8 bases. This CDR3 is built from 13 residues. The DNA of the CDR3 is TGTGCCAGCAGCCGGACTGCCTCCTACGAGCAGTACTTC. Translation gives CASSRTASYEQYF.

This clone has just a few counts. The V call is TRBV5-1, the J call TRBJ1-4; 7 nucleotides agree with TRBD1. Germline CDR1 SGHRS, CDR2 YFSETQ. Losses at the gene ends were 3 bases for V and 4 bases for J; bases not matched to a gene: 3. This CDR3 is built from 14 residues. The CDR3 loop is CASSYGTVNEKLFF. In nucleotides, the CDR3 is TGCGCCAGCAGCTACGGGACAGTTAATGAAAAACTGTTTTTT.

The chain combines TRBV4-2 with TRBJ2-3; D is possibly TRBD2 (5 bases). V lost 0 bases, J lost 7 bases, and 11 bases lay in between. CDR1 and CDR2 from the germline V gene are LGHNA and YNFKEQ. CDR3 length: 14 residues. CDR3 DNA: TGTGCCAGCAGCCAAGATCAACCGGGAAATACGCAGTATTTT. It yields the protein CASSQDQPGNTQYF.